This TCR beta chain was recovered during a study of Graves' ophthalmopathy and Graves' hyperthyroidism. Study-wide context: Peripheral blood samples were taken at initial diagnosis, before any treatment.

The source of the PBMCs was 10 ml of fresh peripheral blood. Using RNA transcripts, the TCR beta CDR3 regions were amplified. HTBI primers were used in a first-round RT-PCR, which preceded a second-round multiplex PCR. TCRdb reprocessed the multiplex PCR reads via MiXCR and lists one record per CDR3 protein. The sample records more than 40,000 distinct CDR3 sequences, around half being singletons. Trimming removed 4 bases at V and 4 bases at J, with 8 bases between. The germline gives CDR1 LNHDA, CDR2 SQIVND (reference sequence). This CDR3 contains 12 residues. The TCR comes from an adult man with Graves' ophthalmopathy. The chain uses TRBV19 and TRBJ2-7; possible D gene TRBD1, 5 bases. Sequenced input: peripheral blood. The CDR3 nucleotides read TGTGCCAGTAGTAGGGCAGGGTACGAGCAGTACTTC. It specifies CASSRAGYEQYF.